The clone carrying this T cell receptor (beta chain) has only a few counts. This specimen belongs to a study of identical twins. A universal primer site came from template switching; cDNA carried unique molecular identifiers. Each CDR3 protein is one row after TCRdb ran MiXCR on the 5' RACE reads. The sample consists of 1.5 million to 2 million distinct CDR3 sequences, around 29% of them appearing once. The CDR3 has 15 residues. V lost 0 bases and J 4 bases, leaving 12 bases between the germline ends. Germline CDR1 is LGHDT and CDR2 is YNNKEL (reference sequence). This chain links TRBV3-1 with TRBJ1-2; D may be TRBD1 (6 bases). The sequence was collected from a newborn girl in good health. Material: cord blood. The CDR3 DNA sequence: TGTGCCAGCAGCCAAGATCGCCGGACAGTCTATGGCTACACCTTC. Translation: CASSQDRRTVYGYTF.